The 20 T cell receptor beta chains below come from one sample, sequenced in a study of shared clonotypes between healthy human individuals. Positive CCR7 selection of CD45RO-negative cells yielded the naive CD8 cells, and terminally differentiated effector memory CD45RA+ cells were excluded. Sequenced by immunoSEQ multiplex PCR; TCRdb stores in-frame clones only, minus some. The sample shows fewer than 1 million clones, approximately 97% of them seen only once. The sample comprised naive CD8+ T cells sorted from blood. The origin of the receptors is a man in his thirties or forties in good health.

The chain couples TRBV7-8 to TRBJ2-3; 7 nucleotides agree with TRBD2. V shed 6 bases, J shed 1 base, and the junction held 7 bases outside the gene matches. The CDR3 has 15 amino acids. In germline, CDR1 is SGHVS, CDR2 FQNEAQ. The CDR3 DNA is TGTGCCAGCAGGTTTAGCGGGCCTGGCACAGATACGCAGTATTTT. Its protein product is CASRFSGPGTDTQYF.

The V and J genes are TRBV28 and TRBJ2-7; 12 nucleotides line up with TRBD2. Germline V gene data show CDR1 as MDHEN and CDR2 as SYDVKM. The CDR3 runs 15 residues. V dropped 5 bases and J dropped 6; count of bases not matched to a gene: 8. In DNA form, the CDR3 reads TGTGCCAGCAGTAGCTTCGCGGGACTAGCGGGCGAGCAGTACTTC. It translates to CASSSFAGLAGEQYF.

This chain uses TRBV29-1 with TRBJ2-2; no clear D. The CDR3 is 11 amino acids. Trimming cost V 5 bases and J 5 bases, with 6 bases left between them. CDR1 and CDR2 from the germline V gene are SQVTM and ANQGSEA. The CDR3 here is CSVLETGELFF. The CDR3 nucleotides read TGCAGCGTTTTAGAGACCGGGGAGCTGTTTTTT.

This clone has just one count. The rearrangement links TRBV5-6 to TRBJ2-1, with 8 positions matching TRBD2. With 2 bases clipped from V and 10 bases from J, the junction kept 8 bases outside the gene matches. The CDR3 covers 14 residues. Germline CDR1 is SGHDT and CDR2 is YYEEEE. The CDR3 loop reads CASSFGGRPGEQFF. The CDR3 nucleotides are TGTGCCAGCAGCTTCGGCGGGAGGCCAGGGGAGCAGTTCTTC. The full variable domain, rest sourced from reference TRBV5-6 and TRBJ2-1, is DAGVTQSPTHLIKTRGQQVTLRCSPKSGHDTVSWYQQALGQGPQFIFQYYEEEERQRGNFPDRFSGHQFPNYSSELNVNALLLGDSALYLCASSFGGRPGEQFFGPGTRLTVL.

On this clone: Other nucleotide sequences in the sample specify the same CDR3. V usage is TRBV28 and J usage is TRBJ2-7, with no clear D. V was cut by 4 bases and J by 2 bases, with 6 bases left in between. This CDR3 comprises 12 residues. Germline values: CDR1 MDHEN, CDR2 SYDVKM. The CDR3 region is CASSSPTYEQYF. The CDR3 nucleotides read TGTGCCAGCAGTTCCCCTACCTACGAGCAGTACTTC.

This sequence joins TRBV5-5 and TRBJ2-3, with 9 bases identical to TRBD2. Trimming cost V 4 bases and J 2 bases; bases outside gene matches: 11. Germline CDR1 reads SGHKS; CDR2 reads YYEKEE (reference sequence). This CDR3 is 17 amino acids long. In DNA, the CDR3 is TGTGCCAGCAGCCTTCGACTAGCGGCCGACTTCACAGATACGCAGTATTTT. This sequence encodes CASSLRLAADFTDTQYF.

The chain has TRBV6-6 and TRBJ2-5, with 9 bases matching TRBD2. After removal of 4 bases from V and 4 bases from J, the junction contained 1 base not matched to a gene. CDR1 is MNHNY, CDR2 SVGAGI, per germline (reference sequence). The CDR3 is made up of 13 amino acids. As DNA, the CDR3 is TGTGCCAGCAGTTTTAGCGGGGGAGAGACCCAGTACTTC. Its protein product is CASSFSGGETQYF.

This clone was picked up one time. V and J are TRBV5-5 and TRBJ1-5; 10 positions agree with TRBD1. This CDR3 is 18 amino acids long. V lost 1 base to trimming and J lost 2 bases; unmatched junction nucleotides: 9. Germline V gene data show CDR1 as SGHKS and CDR2 as YYEKEE (reference sequence). The CDR3 DNA reads as TGTGCCAGCAGCTTGTTTGGGCCCGGGACAGGGGGCAATCAGCCCCAGCATTTT. Its translation: CASSLFGPGTGGNQPQHF.

J is TRBJ2-3 and V is TRBV9, with 8 bases aligning to TRBD2. Trimming at V came to 2 bases and at J to 2 bases, leaving 7 bases not matched to a gene. Germline CDR1 is SGDLS and CDR2 is YYNGEE. This CDR3 is built from 16 residues. The CDR3 DNA is TGTGCCAGCAGCGTTCAGACTAGCGCAGACACAGATACGCAGTATTTT. Translation gives CASSVQTSADTDTQYF.

This clone was seen just once. This chain links TRBV11-2 with TRBJ2-2, with D unresolved. Germline V CDR1 and CDR2: SGHAT, FQNNGV. V lost 3 bases, J lost 5 bases, and 4 bases lay in between. CDR3 size: 12 residues. CDR3 protein: CASSFRTGELFF. CDR3 DNA: TGTGCCAGCAGCTTTCGAACCGGGGAGCTGTTTTTT.

The genes are TRBV11-2 and TRBJ2-7; D unresolved. V lost 5 bases to trimming and J lost 0 bases, with 14 bases between them. The V gene's germline CDR1 is SGHAT and CDR2 FQNNGV. CDR3 length equals 15 residues. The CDR3 nucleotides are TGTGCCAGCAGCCCCTCACCCCACCCCTCCTACGAGCAGTACTTC. Translation gives CASSPSPHPSYEQYF.

The sample holds a few counts of this clone. The CDR3 coding sequence is TGCGCCAGCAGCTCCCCAGGGCGCGGGAGGGACTCCTACGAGCAGTACTTC. Protein product: CASSSPGRGRDSYEQYF. The chain links TRBV5-1 to TRBJ2-7; 9 positions match TRBD2. The CDR3 has 17 residues. The V and J ends lost 3 bases and 0 bases, in that order; junction bases with no gene match: 10. Per the germline V gene, CDR1 is SGHRS and CDR2 is YFSETQ. Based on the CDR3 plus reference TRBV5-1 and TRBJ2-7, the full variable domain is KAGVTQTPRYLIKTRGQQVTLSCSPISGHRSVSWYQQTPGQGLQFLFEYFSETQRNKGNFPGRFSGRQFSNSRSEMNVSTLELGDSALYLCASSSPGRGRDSYEQYFGPGTRLTVT.

The rearrangement uses TRBV5-1 and TRBJ2-7; the match to TRBD2 covers 10 bases. Germline V gene data show CDR1 as SGHRS and CDR2 as YFSETQ. The trim removed 5 bases at V and 0 bases at J, leaving 5 bases unmatched. The CDR3 contains 15 residues. The CDR3 DNA reads as TGCGCCAGCAGATTTAGCGGGGGGTTCTCCTACGAGCAGTACTTC. As protein: CASRFSGGFSYEQYF.

The V and J genes are TRBV7-9 and TRBJ2-1; 9 bases align to TRBD1. Losses at the gene ends were 4 bases for V and 7 bases for J; bases not matched to a gene: 8. Germline-derived CDR1 and CDR2 are SEHNR and FQNEAQ (reference sequence). The CDR3 spans 15 residues. CDR3 protein: CASSSSGQGGNEQFF. The CDR3 bases are TGTGCCAGCAGCTCATCGGGACAGGGTGGAAATGAGCAGTTCTTC.

The chain employs TRBV10-3 and TRBJ2-1; 10 positions match TRBD2. Germline V CDR1 and CDR2: ENHRY, SYGVKD. The CDR3 has 19 residues. With V trimmed by 4 bases and J by 0 bases, 12 bases remained unmatched. The CDR3 coding sequence is TGTGCCATCAGTGTGGGGACTAGCGAAAGAAAGAGCTCCTACAATGAGCAGTTCTTC. As protein: CAISVGTSERKSSYNEQFF.

The CDR3 bases are TGTGCCAGCAGAAACCCGGGTCCGAAGACTGGCTACACCTTC. Its protein is CASRNPGPKTGYTF. The gene calls are TRBV27 and TRBJ1-2; no clear D gene. CDR1 is MNHEY and CDR2 is SMNVEV in the germline V gene (reference sequence). The V and J ends lost 6 bases and 7 bases respectively, with 18 bases between them. The CDR3 loop spans 14 amino acids.

The V call is TRBV7-9, the J call TRBJ2-1; D is unclear. The V gene lost 5 bases and the J gene lost 0 bases, with 8 bases spanning the gap. Germline V gives CDR1 SEHNR, CDR2 FQNEAQ (reference sequence). The CDR3 runs 14 residues. CDR3 bases: TGTGCCAGCAGCCCGCCAAGCTCCTACAATGAGCAGTTCTTC. It is translated as CASSPPSSYNEQFF. Full variable domain (outside the CDR3, taken from reference TRBV7-9 and TRBJ2-1): DTGVSQNPRHKITKRGQNVTFRCDPISEHNRLYWYRQTLGQGPEFLTYFQNEAQLEKSRLLSDRFSAERPKGSFSTLEIQRTEQGDSAMYLCASSPPSSYNEQFFGPGTRLTVL.

The chain recombines TRBV7-8 with TRBJ2-7; D not certain. Trimming stripped 1 base from V and 5 bases from J, with 15 bases between. The CDR3 is 15 amino acids. Germline loops: CDR1 SGHVS, CDR2 FQNEAQ. Written as DNA, the CDR3 is TGTGCCAGCAGCTTAGATGACCTTCGAGATGACGAGCAGTACTTC. Its translation: CASSLDDLRDDEQYF.

This chain connects TRBV7-2 to TRBJ1-2, with 9 bases fitting TRBD1. The CDR3 extends over 13 amino acids. Germline values: CDR1 SGHTA, CDR2 FQGNSA. The junction had 5 bases not matched to a gene; V was cut back by 4 bases and J by 8 bases. This CDR3 is CASSWGTGQGYTF. Here the CDR3 DNA reads TGTGCCAGCAGCTGGGGGACAGGGCAAGGCTACACCTTC.

The chain joins TRBV7-9 to TRBJ2-3, with 10 nucleotides matching TRBD2. V lost 4 bases to trimming and J lost 6 bases; unmatched junction nucleotides: 13. The CDR3 loop spans 17 amino acids. Germline assignment: CDR1 SEHNR and CDR2 FQNEAQ (reference sequence). DNA for the CDR3: TGTGCCAGCAGCTCTACTAGCGGGGCACATGACCGGGATACGCAGTATTTT. This translates into CASSSTSGAHDRDTQYF.